These 13 T cell receptor beta chains originate from one sample sequenced in a study of blood T cells in healthy people across ages. With a J-beta primer mix and a sample-barcoded 5' primer, a second PCR ran about 7 to 12 cycles. TCRdb used MiXCR to reprocess the 5' RACE reads, holding one entry per CDR3 protein. The sample lists just under 750,000 distinct CDR3 sequences, about 20% occurring once. Material: blood. The receptors were gathered from a man aged 65 to 85 in good health.

To note about this clonotype: The junction does not match germline at one end; this may be a read error. This chain uses TRBV12-5 with TRBJ1-5; no clear D. Germline CDR1 reads LGHNT; CDR2 reads FRNRAP. This CDR3 is built from 14 residues. CDR3 nucleotides: TGTGCTAGTGGCTTGGAGGGTAGCCGGCAGCCCCAGCATTTT. It translates to CASGLEGSRQPQHF.

The rearrangement joins TRBV12-3 or TRBV12-4 to TRBJ1-4; the D gene is possibly TRBD1 (5 bases). Deletions cut 5 bases from V and 4 bases from J, with 14 bases between. This CDR3 has 15 amino acids. CDR3 DNA sequence: TGTGCCAGCAGTCGCCGGGGGACTTTTAATGAAAAACTGTTTTTT. It is translated as CASSRRGTFNEKLFF.

The chain is built from TRBV28 and TRBJ1-2; no firm D call. The CDR3 contains 12 residues. The germline CDR1 and CDR2 sequences are MDHEN and SYDVKM. V was cut by 3 bases and J by 10 bases, with 12 bases left in between. The CDR3 nucleotides are TGTGCCAGCAGTTTTGGTAGTGTTGACTACACCTTC. Translation gives CASSFGSVDYTF.

The rearrangement uses TRBV27 and TRBJ1-4; TRBD1 aligns across 7 bases. The CDR3 loop spans 15 amino acids. V was clipped by 5 bases and J by 7 bases; unmatched bases: 10. Per germline, CDR1 MNHEY and CDR2 SMNVEV (reference sequence). The CDR3 here is CASSADVRGREKLFF. CDR3 sequence (DNA): TGTGCCAGCAGTGCAGATGTGAGGGGGCGTGAAAAACTGTTTTTT.

The sample holds a few counts of this clonotype. The chain employs TRBV3-1 and TRBJ2-1, with 11 bases that match TRBD2. Looked up from germline, CDR1 is LGHDT and CDR2 is YNNKEL (reference sequence). V shed 4 bases, J shed 4 bases, and the junction held 6 bases outside the gene matches. The CDR3 extends over 16 amino acids. As DNA, the CDR3 is TGTGCCAGCAGCCGGGGGCTAGCGGGGGGATACAATGAGCAGTTCTTC. Protein: CASSRGLAGGYNEQFF.

This clonotype turned up a few times. This chain connects TRBV6-5 to TRBJ2-4, with D perhaps TRBD2 (6 bases). From germline, CDR1 is MNHEY and CDR2 SVGAGI. The V end lost 5 bases, the J end lost 6 bases, and 14 bases lay between the germline ends. The CDR3 totals 14 residues. The CDR3 spells CASSAGTPGNIQYF. The CDR3 nucleotides read TGTGCCAGCAGTGCCGGGACTCCGGGAAACATTCAGTACTTC.

This clonotype was picked up many times. The V call is TRBV6-4, the J call TRBJ2-1; 10 nucleotides match TRBD2. The germline gives CDR1 MRHNA, CDR2 SNTAGT. The CDR3 contains 16 residues. Germline trimming cut 0 bases from V and 3 bases from J; bases unmatched to any gene: 2. CDR3 coding DNA: TGTGCCAGCAGTGACTCAAGCGGGGGGGACTACAATGAGCAGTTCTTC. This encodes CASSDSSGGDYNEQFF.

This clonotype was counted a few times. J is TRBJ1-1 and V is TRBV3-1, with D tentatively TRBD1 (6 bases). CDR1 and CDR2 (germline): LGHDT, YNNKEL (reference sequence). Trimming took off 3 bases at V and 4 bases at J, with 15 bases between the two ends. The CDR3 is made up of 15 amino acids. The CDR3 sequence is CASSHSGTTITEAFF. The CDR3 DNA is TGTGCCAGCAGCCATTCTGGGACAACGATCACTGAAGCTTTCTTT.

This clonotype came up many times. The genes are TRBV12-3 or TRBV12-4 and TRBJ2-3; D perhaps matches TRBD1 (5 bases). The V end lost 1 base, the J end lost 4 bases, and 12 bases lay between the germline ends. The CDR3 extends over 15 amino acids. The CDR3 DNA is TGTGCCAGCAGTTTAGGGGGCGTCAGCCCAGATACGCAGTATTTT. Translation gives CASSLGGVSPDTQYF.

A few counts support this clonotype. The V and J genes are TRBV27 and TRBJ1-5; 10 bases agree with TRBD1. CDR1 is MNHEY and CDR2 is SMNVEV in the germline V gene (reference sequence). The V and J ends lost 8 bases and 7 bases, in that order; junction bases with no gene match: 8. The CDR3 extends over 14 amino acids. CDR3 sequence reads: CASRRDRGDQPQHF. CDR3 DNA sequence: TGTGCCAGCCGCCGGGACAGGGGAGACCAGCCCCAGCATTTT.

The chain links TRBV12-3 or TRBV12-4 to TRBJ1-4; the D gene is possibly TRBD1 (6 bases). V lost 1 base and J lost 8, with 17 bases in between. This CDR3 has 16 residues. For the CDR3, the DNA is TGTGCCAGCAGTTTAGGGCCAGGGGTACGGGACGAAAAACTGTTTTTT. It yields the protein CASSLGPGVRDEKLFF.

This clonotype was seen more than once but under ten times. The chain has TRBV18 and TRBJ2-7; 8 bases match TRBD1. Germline V gene data show CDR1 as KGHSH and CDR2 as LQKENI. The V gene end was trimmed by 6 bases and the J gene end by 0 bases; junction bases not matched to a gene: 7. The CDR3 is made up of 15 amino acids. Written as DNA, the CDR3 is TGTGCCAGCTCTCTCGGACAGGGAACCTCCTACGAGCAGTACTTC. This codes for CASSLGQGTSYEQYF.

This clonotype has more than one count but fewer than ten. The chain combines TRBV20-1 with TRBJ2-5, with a weak D call TRBD2 (6 bases). The germline gives CDR1 DFQATT, CDR2 SNEGSKA (reference sequence). CDR3 size: 13 residues. Trimming stripped 3 bases from V and 5 bases from J, with 13 bases between. The CDR3 here is CSASDGAGETQYF. CDR3 nucleotides: TGCAGTGCTAGTGATGGGGCGGGGGAGACCCAGTACTTC.